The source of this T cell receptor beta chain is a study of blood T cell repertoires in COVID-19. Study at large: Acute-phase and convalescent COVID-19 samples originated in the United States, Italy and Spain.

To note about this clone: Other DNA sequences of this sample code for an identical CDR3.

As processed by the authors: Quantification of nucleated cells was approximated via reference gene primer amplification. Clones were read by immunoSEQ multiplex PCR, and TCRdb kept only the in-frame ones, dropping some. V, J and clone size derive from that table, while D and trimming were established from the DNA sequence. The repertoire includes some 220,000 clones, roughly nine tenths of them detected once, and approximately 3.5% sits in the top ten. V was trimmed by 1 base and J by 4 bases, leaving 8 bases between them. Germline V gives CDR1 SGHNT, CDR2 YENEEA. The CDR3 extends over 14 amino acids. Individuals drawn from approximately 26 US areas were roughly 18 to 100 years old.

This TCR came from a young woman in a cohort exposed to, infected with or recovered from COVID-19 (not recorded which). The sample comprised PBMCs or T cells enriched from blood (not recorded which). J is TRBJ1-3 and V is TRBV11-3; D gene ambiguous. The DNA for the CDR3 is TGTGCCAGCAGCTTAGGCCACTCAGGAAACACCATATATTTT. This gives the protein CASSLGHSGNTIYF.